This entry concerns a single T cell receptor (beta chain). Its antigen is currently not known. Per-base quality was not reported, and no clone a single base away is much larger than it. As encoded in the germline V gene, CDR1 is KGHSH while CDR2 is LQKENI. Counted from cysteine to phenylalanine, this CDR3 has 16 amino acids. Only the CDR3 portion is preserved as DNA: 48 bases, with reading frame beginning at the first base. Trimming takes 2 bases off V and 4 bases off J; junction bases not matched to a gene: 6. This record comes from a study of blood T cell repertoires in COVID-19 (dated by TCRdb to 2018 to 2021). Background for the entire study: Samples covering the acute and convalescent phases of COVID-19 were provided by collaborators in the United States, Italy and Spain. Deeply sampled blood TCRbeta repertoires from subjects exposed to, actively infected with, or recovered from COVID-19 were included in the dataset. HLA class I and class II types, where available, came from metadata supplied by the sample provider rather than from assay-based typing. The samples were drawn from the first 160 participants of the ongoing ImmuneRACE study and from some 1,300 subjects provided by 6 global collaborators. Sample metadata almost always included a de-identified subject ID, COVID-19 status, age in years and sex. The material from the prospective study consisted of cDNA or gDNA derived from T cells, B-cell-depleted T cells, or PBMCs. The repertoires were released in a freely available public database intended as a resource for research on the immune response to SARS-CoV-2.

Each collaborating institution followed its own protocols to collect whole blood in K2EDTA tubes. For TCRbeta analysis, collaborators shipped samples as frozen whole blood, isolated PBMCs, or DNA extracted from either of those sample types. TCRbeta CDR3 regions were amplified from genomic DNA by means of the immunoSEQ Assay, a bias-controlled multiplex PCR. The authors' pipeline ran thus. The number of nucleated cells in each sample was estimated by amplification of reference gene primers within the assay. To quantify the absolute abundance of each unique TCRbeta CDR3 rearrangement, sequence reads were collapsed and filtered. For each sample, productive Simpson clonality was calculated by taking the square root of Simpson's diversity index across productive rearrangements. In its TCRdb copy, this immuneACCESS table keeps in-frame sequences only and misses some clones. Where compared with another copy, unresolved V genes explain less than half of these, and the others have no known cause. V and J calls and clone size are copied from that table; D and trimming were computed from the DNA. The sample profile shows some 250,000 clones; around 90% of them were found once. 0.7% to 0.85% of the sample is held by the ten biggest clonotypes.

Points the paper makes about the study in general: How much clinical and demographic metadata was included differed by source and by participant, and the metadata was provided uncurated.

The sequenced sample consisted of peripheral blood. The rearrangement combines TRBV18 with TRBJ2-1; a stretch of 9 junction bases matches TRBD2. The source of this sequence is a woman aged 25-40 years with acute or convalescent COVID-19. The DNA sequence is as follows: TGTGCCAGCTCACCATTTGCTAGCGGGATATACAATGAGCAGTTCTTC. This codes for CASSPFASGIYNEQFF.